Included here is one TCR beta chain sequence, with context. This clonotype was counted many times. Its recognized antigen is unknown. Base qualities are not provided; no much larger clone lies one nucleotide away. The junction shows trimming of 2 bases on V and 0 bases on J, and the gene matches do not reach 4 bases of it. CDR3 length: 15 amino acids, cysteine to phenylalanine. The entry retains the CDR3 DNA only, 45 bases that are in frame from base 1. The germline V gene (reference sequence) sets CDR1 to DFQATT and CDR2 to SNEGSKA. These data belong to a study of regulatory T cells in long-lasting Graves disease (dated by TCRdb to 2020 to 2023). In terms of the full investigation: Persistent Graves' disease was defined as persistently positive TSH receptor autoantibodies together with antithyroid drug treatment for over 5 years. This study used TCR sequencing and RNA sequencing of peripheral blood to compare persistent Graves' disease patients against newly diagnosed Graves' disease patients. In the clinical cohort, patients with persistent Graves' disease had used antithyroid drugs for an average of about 9.4 years. TCR sequencing covered some 13 persistent and approximately 20 newly diagnosed Graves' disease patients, some 33 samples in total. The study took place in China and was registered as a clinical trial.

The sample's time point label, decoded: persistent/refractory GD, antithyroid drugs over 5 years with positive TRAb. For both TCR sequencing and RNA sequencing, RNA was extracted from PBMCs using TRIzol. Graves' disease was diagnosed according to American Thyroid Association guidelines. Patients for the study were recruited at an endocrinology department in Xi'an, China. Each patient gave roughly 8.4 milliliters of peripheral blood, collected in an EDTA anticoagulant tube. PBMCs were isolated by Ficoll Paque Plus density gradient separation without further T cell sorting. An Agilent 2100 Bioanalyzer and agarose gel were used to assess RNA quality, and a NanoDrop 2000 was used to measure RNA concentration. Summary of the overall study and its limitations: More public clonotypes were shared among persistent patients (roughly 2,700) than among newly diagnosed patients (966). Sequencing and analysis were limited to the TCR beta chain. Preferential use of TRBV28, TRBJ1-2 and TRBJ2-5 was observed in persistent disease, whereas TRBV20-1 and TRBJ2-1 were favored in newly diagnosed disease. Lower TCR Shannon entropy and fewer highly expanded clones were observed in persistent Graves' disease patients than in newly diagnosed patients, which suggested clonal expansion. The authors acknowledged the small sample size as a limitation that may reduce accuracy. Because the primary lesion, thyroid tissue, could not be accessed, the study looked at peripheral blood alone.

Library generation was performed with multiplex PCR. Sequenced using an Illumina HiSeq 4000. iRepertoire HTBI primers and Arm-PCR amplification of CDR3 regions were used to construct TCR beta libraries. Before sequencing, the PCR products underwent gel purification. Per the authors' processing: A total of roughly 65 TRBV and 14 TRBJ segments were identified across samples and were used for gene usage analysis of CDR3 amino acid clonotypes. Filtered high-quality paired reads were merged into contigs using COPE and FqMerger. BLAST was used to align contigs to IMGT TRBV, TRBD and TRBJ reference genes, with CDR3 defined following IMGT. Clonotypes above 0.1% frequency were classified as highly expanded clones. Shannon entropy served as the measure of repertoire diversity, while the Gini coefficient captured V-J evenness. A clonotype was considered public if more than one individual shared it. TCRdb trimmed the raw reads at Q25, called clones with MiXCR and kept productive beta chains. CDR3 protein duplicates are merged, each entry listing the most common genes and DNA. The authors' filters were not applied to this entry. The sample contains 400,000 or so distinct CDR3 sequences, about a quarter of them found a single time. The top ten clonotypes cover roughly 26% of the sample.

The chain joins TRBV20-1 to TRBJ2-1, with TRBD2 matching 7 junction bases. Here the sequenced sample was peripheral blood mononuclear cells (PBMCs), taken when the disease was refractory, from a patient treated with antithyroid drugs. This clonotype was obtained from a female donor with Graves disease. Here the CDR3 is given as CSARNERDSYNEQFF. Here is the DNA: TGCAGTGCTAGAAATGAGCGGGACTCCTACAATGAGCAGTTCTTC.